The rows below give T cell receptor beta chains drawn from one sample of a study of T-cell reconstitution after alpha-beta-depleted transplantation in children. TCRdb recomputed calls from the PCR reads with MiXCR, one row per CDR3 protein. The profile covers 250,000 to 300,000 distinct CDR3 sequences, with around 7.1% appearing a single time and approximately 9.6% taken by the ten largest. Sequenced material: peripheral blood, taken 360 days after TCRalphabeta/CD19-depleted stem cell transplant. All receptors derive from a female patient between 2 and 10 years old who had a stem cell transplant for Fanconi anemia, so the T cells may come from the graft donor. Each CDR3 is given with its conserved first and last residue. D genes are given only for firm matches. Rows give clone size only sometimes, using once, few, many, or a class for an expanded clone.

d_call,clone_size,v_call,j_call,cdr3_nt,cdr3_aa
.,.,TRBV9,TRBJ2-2,TGTGCCAGCACCAGGGACACCGGGGAGCTGTTTTTT,CASTRDTGELFF
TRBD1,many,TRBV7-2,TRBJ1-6,TGTGCCAGCAGCTTATGGGACAGGGGTTCACCCCTCCACTTT,CASSLWDRGSPLHF
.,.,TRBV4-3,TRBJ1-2,TGCGCCAGCAGCCGGAACAACAGGGACAACTATGGCTACACCTTC,CASSRNNRDNYGYTF
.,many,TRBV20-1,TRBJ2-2,TGCAGTGCTACGGGACCGAACACCGGGGAGCTGTTTTTT,CSATGPNTGELFF
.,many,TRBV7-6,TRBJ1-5,TGTGCCAGCAGGGAGAGTAGCAATCAGCCCCAGCATTTT,CASRESSNQPQHF
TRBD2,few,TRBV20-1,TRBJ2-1,TGCAGTGCTAGAGCGGGGGGGCCGTACAATGAGCAGTTCTTC,CSARAGGPYNEQFF
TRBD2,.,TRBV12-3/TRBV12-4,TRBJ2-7,TGTGCCAGCAGAGGAGCGGGACTAGCGGCACCCAGGGGCTCCTACGAGCAGTACTTC,CASRGAGLAAPRGSYEQYF
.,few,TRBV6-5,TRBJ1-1,TGTGCCAGCAGTTACTCGATCATTGGCGCGACTGAAGCTTTCTTT,CASSYSIIGATEAFF
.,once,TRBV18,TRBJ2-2,TGTGCCAGCTCACCGCTAGGACGGGCGGCCGGGGAGCTGTTTTTT,CASSPLGRAAGELFF
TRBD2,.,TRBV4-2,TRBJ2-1,TGTGCCAGCAGCCCCCCGGGACTAGCGGGGACTGAGCAGTTCTTC,CASSPPGLAGTEQFF
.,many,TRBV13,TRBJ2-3,TGTGCCAGCAGCCCTAGAGGGACACTCCCCACAGATACGCAGTATTTT,CASSPRGTLPTDTQYF
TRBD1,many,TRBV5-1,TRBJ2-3,TGCGCCAGCAGCTCGGACAGGAGCACAGATACGCAGTATTTT,CASSSDRSTDTQYF
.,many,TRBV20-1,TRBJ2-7,TGCAGTGCCATTCACCAGGGCGGGACGCCCTACGAGCAGTACTTC,CSAIHQGGTPYEQYF
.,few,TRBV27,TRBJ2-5,TGTGCCAGCAGTTTATCCGCACCGGGGTGGGAGACCCAGTACTTC,CASSLSAPGWETQYF
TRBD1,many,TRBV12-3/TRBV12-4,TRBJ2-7,TGTGCCAGCAGTTTAATGCAGGGGGCGGGAGAGCAGTACTTC,CASSLMQGAGEQYF
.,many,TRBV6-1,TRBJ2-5,TGTGCCAGCAGAAGGAGGGGTGGAGTGACCCAGTACTTC,CASRRRGGVTQYF
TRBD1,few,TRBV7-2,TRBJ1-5,TGTGCCAGCAGCCCTAACAGGGGCGGCAATCAGCCCCAGCATTTT,CASSPNRGGNQPQHF
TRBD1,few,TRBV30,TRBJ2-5,TGTGCCGGGGACAGGGAAAAAGTGGGGACCCAGTACTTC,CAGDREKVGTQYF
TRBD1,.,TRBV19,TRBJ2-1,TGTGCCAGTAGTACAACGCACGCTCGGGACAGGGCGTATGAGCAGTTCTTC,CASSTTHARDRAYEQFF
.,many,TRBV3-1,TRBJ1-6,TGTGCCAGCAGCCAAATAGGGACTTTACGAATACCCCTCCACTTT,CASSQIGTLRIPLHF
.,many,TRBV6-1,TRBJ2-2,TGTGCCAGCAGTGAAAGTGCTTATGCGGGGATCAACACCGGGGAGCTGTTTTTT,CASSESAYAGINTGELFF
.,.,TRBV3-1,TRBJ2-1,TGTGCCAGCAGCCAAGAGGTCCGGGGGGCCAATGAGCAGTTCTTC,CASSQEVRGANEQFF
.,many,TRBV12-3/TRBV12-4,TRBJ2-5,TGTGCCAGCAGCCCTAGGATCGGAGAGACCCAGTACTTC,CASSPRIGETQYF
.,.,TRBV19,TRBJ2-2,TGTGCCAGTAATAAGGGGGAGAACACCGGGGAGCTGTTTTTT,CASNKGENTGELFF
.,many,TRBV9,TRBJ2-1,TGTGCCAGCAGCGTAGGTGGGCTAGATGGGATTTCCTACAATGAGCAGTTCTTC,CASSVGGLDGISYNEQFF
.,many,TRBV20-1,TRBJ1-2,TGCAGTGCCGATGCAGGGAGGGAAGGCTACACCTTC,CSADAGREGYTF
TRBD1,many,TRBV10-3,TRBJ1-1,TGTGCCATCAATCCGGACAGGGAGAGTGAAGCTTTCTTT,CAINPDRESEAFF
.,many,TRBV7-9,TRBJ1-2,TGTGCCAGCAGCCCGATGGAGAACTATGGCTACACCTTC,CASSPMENYGYTF
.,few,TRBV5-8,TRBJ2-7,TGTGCCAGCATCTGGATGGGTAGCGAGCAGTACTTC,CASIWMGSEQYF
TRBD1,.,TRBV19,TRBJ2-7,TGTGCCAGTAGTATAGGAGGGACAGGGGTGTACGAGCAGTACTTC,CASSIGGTGVYEQYF
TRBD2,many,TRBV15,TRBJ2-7,TGTGCCACCAGCAGAGATAGGCCTAGCGGCGATACCTACGAGCAGTACTTC,CATSRDRPSGDTYEQYF
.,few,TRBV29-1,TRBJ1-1,TGCAGCGTTGAAAGCCAGGGGTCCACTGAAGCTTTCTTT,CSVESQGSTEAFF
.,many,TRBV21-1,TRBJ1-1,TGTGCCAGCCAGGGGGCGCACACTGAAGCTTTCTTT,CASQGAHTEAFF
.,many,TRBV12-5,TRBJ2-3,TGTGCTAGTGGTTTCTCGTGGGGGGATACGCAGTATTTT,CASGFSWGDTQYF
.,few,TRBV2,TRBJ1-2,TGTGCCACAATCGGAACGGGGGACTATGGCTACACCTTC,CATIGTGDYGYTF
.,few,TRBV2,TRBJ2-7,TGTGCCAGCAGTGGGGCCTCGCTTTGGTCTAGCTCCTACGAGCAGTACTTC,CASSGASLWSSSYEQYF
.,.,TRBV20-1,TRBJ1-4,TGCAGTGCTCGTCAGAAAAATGAAAAACTGTTTTTT,CSARQKNEKLFF
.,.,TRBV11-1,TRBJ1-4,TGTGCCAGCAGCGATCCTGGACTTCGGGAACTGTTTTTT,CASSDPGLRELFF
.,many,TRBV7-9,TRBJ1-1,TGTGCCAGCAGCTTGGGCCCGAGTCAGGCTTTCTTT,CASSLGPSQAFF
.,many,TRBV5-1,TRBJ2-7,TGCGCCAGCAGCTCGTTTAGGGACGGCGCCTACGAGCAGTACTTC,CASSSFRDGAYEQYF
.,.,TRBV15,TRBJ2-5,TGTGCCACCAGCAGAGCTGTGGCAGCCCCTAGGGAGACCCAGTACTTC,CATSRAVAAPRETQYF
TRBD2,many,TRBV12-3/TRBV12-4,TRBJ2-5,TGTGCCAGCAGTCCGCGACTAGCGGACCAAGAGACCCAGTACTTC,CASSPRLADQETQYF
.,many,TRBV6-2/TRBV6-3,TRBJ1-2,TGTGCCAGCAGTTCCAGGGGAGTGGACTATGGCTACACCTTC,CASSSRGVDYGYTF
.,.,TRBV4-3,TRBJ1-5,TGCGCCAGCAGCCAAGATGACAGCCTCAATCAGCCCCAGCATTTT,CASSQDDSLNQPQHF
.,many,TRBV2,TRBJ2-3,TGTGCCAGCAGTGAACGCCTGACAGGTGGCACAGATACGCAGTATTTT,CASSERLTGGTDTQYF
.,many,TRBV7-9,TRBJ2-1,TGTGCCAGCAGCTGGTCTAGCCTCAATGAGCAGTTCTTC,CASSWSSLNEQFF